These 25 T cell receptor beta chains share one sample of origin, sequenced in a study of blood T cells in healthy people across ages. A sample-barcoded 5' primer and a J-beta primer mix were used in a second PCR of about 7 to 11 cycles. TCRdb reprocessed the 5' RACE reads via MiXCR and lists one record per CDR3 protein. The sample comprises about 750,000 distinct CDR3 sequences, less than 70% of which are singletons, and under 50% rests with the top ten. The sequencing sample was made of blood. The source of these receptors is an elderly man in good health.

This clonotype has just one count. In DNA form, the CDR3 reads TGTGCCAGCAGCGTAGTGGGACAGGGGGGTATAGGCTATGGCTACACCTTC. Translation: CASSVVGQGGIGYGYTF. The rearrangement joins TRBV9 to TRBJ1-2; 11 nucleotides line up with TRBD1. Losses at the gene ends were 0 bases for V and 4 bases for J; bases not matched to a gene: 8. Germline V CDR1 and CDR2: SGDLS, YYNGEE. The CDR3 is 17 residues long. The full variable domain, its missing parts supplied by reference TRBV9 and TRBJ1-2, is DSGVTQTPKHLITATGQRVTLRCSPRSGDLSVYWYQQSLDQGLQFLIQYYNGEERAKGNILERFSAQQFPDLHSELNLSSLELGDSALYFCASSVVGQGGIGYGYTFGSGTRLTVV.

The chain carries TRBV5-1 and TRBJ2-5; the D gene is possibly TRBD1 (8 bases). V was cut by 4 bases and J by 3 bases, with 16 bases left in between. CDR1 SGHRS and CDR2 YFSETQ come from the germline V gene. CDR3 length: 15 residues. CDR3 loop: CASSDGQGGKETQYF. CDR3 coding DNA: TGCGCCAGCAGCGATGGACAGGGAGGGAAAGAGACCCAGTACTTC.

V is TRBV5-1 and J is TRBJ1-6; TRBD1 matches at 9 bases. The V segment lost 4 bases and the J segment 7 bases; nucleotides outside the gene matches: 9. Germline assignment: CDR1 SGHRS and CDR2 YFSETQ. CDR3 length equals 16 residues. The CDR3: CASSPGTGSANSPLHF. In nucleotides, the CDR3 is TGCGCCAGCAGCCCCGGGACAGGGAGCGCGAATTCACCCCTCCACTTT.

The chain uses TRBV9 and TRBJ2-4; 9 bases align to TRBD1. TRBJ2-7 matches the DNA end more closely, so the J call is doubtful. CDR1 is SGDLS, CDR2 YYNGEE, per germline. The CDR3 is 16 amino acids. CDR3 residues: CASSEGSGQGLYEQYF. Written as DNA, the CDR3 is TGTGCCAGCAGCGAGGGGTCGGGACAGGGACTCTACGAGCAGTACTTC.

This clonotype showed up many times. V usage is TRBV20-1 and J usage is TRBJ2-5, with D possibly matching TRBD2 (5 bases). V was trimmed by 0 bases and J by 4 bases, leaving 12 bases between them. This CDR3 is built from 14 residues. The germline V gene encodes CDR1 DFQATT and CDR2 SNEGSKA (reference sequence). The CDR3 DNA sequence: TGCAGTGCTAGAGATAGCCGGGATGGAGAGACCCAGTACTTC. It is translated as CSARDSRDGETQYF.

This clonotype was picked up a small number of times. The chain carries TRBV7-3 and TRBJ1-2; no clear D. The germline V and J ends were trimmed by 1 base and 2 bases, with 8 bases remaining between them. There are 14 residues in the CDR3. Germline V gives CDR1 SGHTA, CDR2 FQGTGA. CDR3 amino acids: CASSLSPGNYGYTF. DNA for the CDR3: TGTGCCAGCAGCTTAAGTCCGGGCAACTATGGCTACACCTTC.

This clonotype was seen at least ten times. The genes are TRBV5-1 and TRBJ2-4, with D possibly TRBD1 on 7 matching bases. CDR1 and CDR2 (germline): SGHRS, YFSETQ. This CDR3 region has 15 residues. V was cut by 7 bases and J by 5 bases, with 19 bases left in between. As DNA, the CDR3 is TGCGCCAGCTCCTCCAGGGGGGCCCTGGAAAACATTCAGTACTTC. This codes for CASSSRGALENIQYF.

The chain joins TRBV20-1 to TRBJ2-1; D not certain. Trimming cost V 3 bases and J 8 bases, with 8 bases left between them. Per the germline V gene, CDR1 is DFQATT and CDR2 is SNEGSKA (reference sequence). The CDR3 totals 11 residues. The CDR3 region is CSASLGHEQFF. The CDR3 region has the DNA TGCAGTGCTAGTTTAGGCCATGAGCAGTTCTTC.

Only a few counts were recorded for this clonotype. The chain has TRBV7-9 and TRBJ2-1, with unresolved D. In germline, CDR1 is SEHNR, CDR2 FQNEAQ (reference sequence). This CDR3 spans 8 amino acids. Deletions cut 3 bases from V and 15 bases from J, with 3 bases between. In DNA, the CDR3 is TGTGCCAGCAGCTTGGCGTTCTTC. This gives the protein CASSLAFF.

The chain is built from TRBV11-2 and TRBJ2-1; 7 bases are a match to TRBD2. The CDR3 is made up of 15 amino acids. After removal of 5 bases from V and 3 bases from J, the junction contained 7 bases not matched to a gene. Germline V lookup: CDR1 SGHAT, CDR2 FQNNGV. The CDR3 nucleotides read TGTGCCAGCAGCCCTCCCCGGGACTACTACAATGAGCAGTTCTTC. This encodes CASSPPRDYYNEQFF.

The DNA for the CDR3 is TGTGCCAGCAGCCGAAACAGGGGGCGCGAAAAACTGTTTTTT. Protein product: CASSRNRGREKLFF. The chain recombines TRBV7-2 with TRBJ1-4; TRBD1 agrees at 9 bases. The CDR3 runs to 14 residues. Germline CDR1 reads SGHTA; CDR2 reads FQGNSA. V was clipped by 5 bases and J by 8 bases; unmatched bases: 6.

As concerns this clonotype: The missing conserved phenylalanine or tryptophan at the end of this CDR3 makes a read error likely. This chain links TRBV2 with TRBJ2-5, with TRBD2 matching over 7 bases. The CDR3 is 13 residues long. Trimming cost V 4 bases and J 11 bases; bases outside gene matches: 10. Per the germline V gene, CDR1 is SNHLY and CDR2 is FYNNEI. CDR3 region: CASSVAGVGEQYS. The CDR3 DNA sequence: TGTGCCAGCAGTGTGGCGGGGGTGGGAGAGCAGTACTCC.

CDR3 in amino acids: CSARPPAGETGELFF. The CDR3 nucleotides read TGCAGTGCTAGGCCGCCAGCGGGAGAAACCGGGGAGCTGTTTTTT. The rearrangement links TRBV20-1 to TRBJ2-2; 8 positions agree with TRBD2. The CDR3 has 15 amino acids. CDR1 DFQATT and CDR2 SNEGSKA come from the germline V gene (reference sequence). Losses at the gene ends were 3 bases for V and 5 bases for J; bases not matched to a gene: 8.

The chain joins TRBV20-1 to TRBJ2-6, with 9 positions matching TRBD1. CDR3 length: 19 residues. CDR1 is DFQATT, CDR2 SNEGSKA, per germline (reference sequence). V dropped 6 bases and J dropped 0; count of bases not matched to a gene: 15. CDR3 in DNA: TGCAGTGCCGCGAACCCTCCGGGACAGGGTGACTCTGGGGCCAACGTCCTGACTTTC. This translates into CSAANPPGQGDSGANVLTF.

The rearrangement uses TRBV21-1 and TRBJ2-3; the table assigns TRBD1, which was not confirmed against the DNA. TRBV21-1 is a listed pseudogene. This CDR3 contains 15 residues. CDR3 coding DNA: TGTGCCAGCAACAAAGGGGGCCCTAGCACAGATACGCAGTATTTT. Amino acids: CASNKGGPSTDTQYF.

This chain links TRBV7-9 with TRBJ2-7; a weak D match, TRBD2 (6 bases). Per the germline V gene, CDR1 is SEHNR and CDR2 is FQNEAQ (reference sequence). This CDR3 has 15 amino acids. Trimming stripped 2 bases from V and 6 bases from J, with 17 bases between. The CDR3 reads CASSLQIADVFEQYF. CDR3 nucleotide sequence: TGTGCCAGCAGCTTACAAATAGCGGATGTATTCGAGCAGTACTTC. The whole variable domain, remainder taken from reference TRBV7-9 and TRBJ2-7, is DTGVSQNPRHKITKRGQNVTFRCDPISEHNRLYWYRQTLGQGPEFLTYFQNEAQLEKSRLLSDRFSAERPKGSFSTLEIQRTEQGDSAMYLCASSLQIADVFEQYFGPGTRLTVT.

This chain uses TRBV2 with TRBJ1-5; the D is unclear. The CDR3 runs 12 residues. V was shortened by 3 bases and J by 10 bases, with 10 bases between the two germline ends. Germline V CDR1 and CDR2: SNHLY, FYNNEI. This CDR3 is CASSETVLPQHF. CDR3 DNA: TGTGCCAGCAGTGAGACCGTCCTACCCCAGCATTTT.

This chain joins TRBV18 and TRBJ2-5, with D perhaps TRBD1 (6 bases). Germline loops: CDR1 KGHSH, CDR2 LQKENI. Trimming took off 3 bases at V and 3 bases at J, with 8 bases between the two ends. This CDR3 contains 13 residues. The CDR3 DNA sequence: TGTGCCAGCTCACCTAACAGGGAAGAGACCCAGTACTTC. It is translated as CASSPNREETQYF. The whole variable domain, filled in from reference TRBV18 and TRBJ2-5, reads NAGVMQNPRHLVRRRGQEARLRCSPMKGHSHVYWYRQLPEEGLKFMVYLQKENIIDESGMPKERFSAEFPKEGPSILRIQQVVRGDSAAYFCASSPNREETQYFGPGTRLLVL.

The chain combines TRBV5-1 with TRBJ2-5; D is possibly TRBD2 (6 bases). The end of the DNA aligns better with TRBJ2-7, so the J call may be wrong. CDR1 is SGHRS and CDR2 is YFSETQ in the germline V gene. The CDR3 extends over 13 amino acids. CDR3 in amino acids: CASSLVTRDEQYF. The CDR3 DNA reads as TGCGCCAGCAGCTTGGTGACTAGGGACGAGCAGTACTTC.

The chain has TRBV28 and TRBJ2-4; D is ambiguous. The J call may be in error: the DNA end matches TRBJ2-7 better. This CDR3 is 14 amino acids long. Germline CDR1 MDHEN, CDR2 SYDVKM. The CDR3 loop is CASSPPSSSYEQYF. CDR3 DNA: TGTGCCAGCAGCCCTCCCTCCAGCTCCTACGAGCAGTACTTC.

This clonotype was seen just once. This may stem from a read error, because a much larger clone lies one nucleotide away. The DNA of the CDR3 is TGCAGTGCTCGCGGGAGCGGCGAGACCCAGTACTTC. Its translation is CSARGSGETQYF. V usage is TRBV20-1 and J usage is TRBJ2-7; 7 bases line up with TRBD2. The J call may be mistaken, given a closer DNA end match to TRBJ2-5. The CDR3 loop spans 12 amino acids. The V gene's germline CDR1 is DFQATT and CDR2 SNEGSKA (reference sequence).

This clonotype was picked up a small number of times. The J gene is TRBJ2-1, the V gene TRBV24-1; 7 bases map to TRBD2. Unmatched junction bases numbered 10, after V lost 5 bases and J lost 4 bases. This CDR3 is built from 16 residues. Germline CDR1 is KGHDR and CDR2 is SFDVKD. As DNA, the CDR3 is TGTGCCACCAGTGGGACCATAGCGGGCCCTTACAATGAGCAGTTCTTC. Translated: CATSGTIAGPYNEQFF.

The chain recombines TRBV14 with TRBJ2-3, with unresolved D. This CDR3 contains 14 residues. The germline V gene has CDR1 SGHDN and CDR2 FVKESK. V was clipped by 0 bases and J by 0 bases, with 4 bases between them. This CDR3 reads CASSQDLSTDTQYF. The CDR3 DNA is TGTGCCAGCAGCCAAGATCTTAGCACAGATACGCAGTATTTT.

A few counts support this clonotype. The chain recombines TRBV12-3 or TRBV12-4 with TRBJ2-1; D remains unclear. This CDR3 is 13 amino acids long. V lost 7 bases, J lost 8 bases, and 15 bases lay in between. CDR3 in amino acids: CASNRLSGDEQFF. For the CDR3, the DNA is TGTGCCAGCAATCGACTCTCTGGGGATGAGCAGTTCTTC.

The chain combines TRBV29-1 with TRBJ2-5; D is ambiguous. CDR1 is SQVTM and CDR2 is ANQGSEA in the germline V gene. The CDR3 length is 13 residues. V gave up 4 bases and J gave up 5 bases, with 14 bases separating them. CDR3 in DNA: TGCAGCGTTGTACTACCTCCGTGGGAGACCCAGTACTTC. Protein sequence: CSVVLPPWETQYF.